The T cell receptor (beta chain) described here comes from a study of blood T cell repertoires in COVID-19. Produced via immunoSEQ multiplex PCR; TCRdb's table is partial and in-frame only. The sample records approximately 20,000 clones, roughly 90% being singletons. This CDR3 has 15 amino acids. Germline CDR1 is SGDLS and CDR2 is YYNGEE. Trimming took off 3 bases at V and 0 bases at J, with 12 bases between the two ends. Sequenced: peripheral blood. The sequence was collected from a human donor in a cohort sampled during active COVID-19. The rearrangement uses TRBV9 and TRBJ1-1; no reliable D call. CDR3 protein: CASSGRAIMNTEAFF. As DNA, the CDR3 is TGTGCCAGCAGCGGGCGGGCCATTATGAACACTGAAGCTTTCTTT.